Shown below are 9 T cell receptor beta chains from a single sample sequenced in a study of cytomegalovirus exposure and HLA in healthy donors. PCR amplification relied on 60 Vbeta primers (plus 13 Jbeta primers). Clones were sequenced by immunoSEQ multiplex PCR, and TCRdb holds only the in-frame ones, with some missing. The top ten hold under 1.1% of the sample, which has roughly 180,000 clones, less than 90% seen once. Sequencing was carried out using PBMCs. These receptor sequences come from a man aged 25-45 years in good health and CMV-seronegative.

This clone was detected only once. CDR3 sequence (DNA): TGTGCCAGCAGTTACTGGGCACGGGGGGCAGATACGCAGTATTTT. It specifies CASSYWARGADTQYF. The chain recombines TRBV6-5 with TRBJ2-3; 7 bases agree with TRBD2. The CDR3 covers 15 residues. The trim removed 1 base at V and 4 bases at J, leaving 5 bases unmatched. Germline CDR1 reads MNHEY; CDR2 reads SVGAGI.

The J gene is TRBJ1-2, the V gene TRBV7-9, with 7 positions matching TRBD1. Per germline, CDR1 SEHNR and CDR2 FQNEAQ (reference sequence). The CDR3 is made up of 12 amino acids. CDR3 coding DNA: TGTGCTGCCGGGACAGAAAACTATGGCTACACCTTC. The encoded protein is CAAGTENYGYTF.

This chain joins TRBV4-3 and TRBJ2-3, with D maybe TRBD2 (5 bases). V lost 3 bases and J lost 1, with 17 bases in between. This CDR3 region has 17 residues. Germline assignment: CDR1 LGHNA and CDR2 YSLEER. The CDR3 spells CASSQSSPGSGTDTQYF. CDR3 sequence (DNA): TGCGCCAGCAGCCAGTCCTCACCGGGGTCGGGCACAGATACGCAGTATTTT.

The genes are TRBV9 and TRBJ1-6; TRBD1 matches at 7 bases. V lost 3 bases, J lost 5 bases, and 14 bases stayed unmatched. This CDR3 comprises 18 residues. The germline V gene has CDR1 SGDLS and CDR2 YYNGEE. CDR3: CASSATSNRDSNNSPLHF. The CDR3 nucleotides read TGTGCCAGCAGCGCGACTTCGAACCGGGACAGTAATAATTCACCCCTCCACTTT.

In this sample, this clone turned up once. J is TRBJ1-1 and V is TRBV2; the D is unclear. Trimming removed 4 bases at V and 1 base at J, with 7 bases between. From germline, CDR1 is SNHLY and CDR2 FYNNEI. This CDR3 has 13 residues. The CDR3 bases are TGTGCCAGCAGTGGCGAGGCGAACACTGAAGCTTTCTTT. Translation: CASSGEANTEAFF.

The chain links TRBV14 to TRBJ1-1; weak D call: TRBD1 (6 bases). Germline V gene lookup returns CDR1 SGHDN and CDR2 FVKESK. The CDR3 runs 14 residues. V lost 4 bases to trimming and J lost 0 bases, with 9 bases between them. Here the CDR3 reads CASSPGHLNTEAFF. The CDR3 DNA is TGTGCCAGCAGCCCGGGACATCTGAACACTGAAGCTTTCTTT.

V gene TRBV5-1 combines with J gene TRBJ2-7, with 12 bases aligning to TRBD2. The V and J ends lost 2 bases and 0 bases, in that order; junction bases with no gene match: 9. The CDR3 is made up of 18 amino acids. Per the germline V gene, CDR1 is SGHRS and CDR2 is YFSETQ. The CDR3 nucleotides are TGCGCCAGCAGCTTAACTAGCGGGGGGCCACCCTTCTCCTACGAGCAGTACTTC. Its translation: CASSLTSGGPPFSYEQYF.

The chain recombines TRBV5-1 with TRBJ2-2; TRBD1 might be the D (6 bases). CDR1 is SGHRS and CDR2 is YFSETQ in the germline V gene. V lost 0 bases and J 6 bases, leaving 12 bases between the germline ends. The CDR3 sequence is 15 residues long. CDR3 in amino acids: CASSLGQGISGELFF. CDR3 sequence (DNA): TGCGCCAGCAGCTTGGGGCAGGGGATCTCCGGGGAGCTGTTTTTT.

This chain links TRBV5-5 with TRBJ2-5; TRBD2 matches 12 bases. V gave up 4 bases and J gave up 5 bases; unmatched junction bases: 3. Germline assignment: CDR1 SGHKS and CDR2 YYEKEE (reference sequence). The CDR3 sequence is 14 residues long. CDR3 DNA: TGTGCCAGCAGCCCGACTAGCGGGGGTGAGACCCAGTACTTC. Protein sequence: CASSPTSGGETQYF.